The 5 T cell receptor beta chains reported below all come from one sample, sequenced in a study of T cells in Graves' hyperthyroidism and ophthalmopathy. TCR beta CDR3 region amplification was performed from RNA transcripts. TCR CDR3 underwent first-round RT-PCR with the HTBI primer set. From the multiplex PCR reads, TCRdb called clonotypes with MiXCR, one entry per CDR3 protein. In the table there are 550,000 to 850,000 distinct CDR3 sequences, around 20% of which are singletons. The sample taken for sequencing was blood. The receptors here all came from a woman between 45 and 60 years old with Graves' hyperthyroidism that later progressed to Graves' ophthalmopathy.

This clonotype has only a few counts. The chain is built from TRBV5-1 and TRBJ2-1; D is perhaps TRBD1 or TRBD2 (5 bases each). Per the germline V gene, CDR1 is SGHRS and CDR2 is YFSETQ. V was cut by 0 bases and J by 10 bases, with 14 bases left in between. The CDR3 runs 14 residues. Here the CDR3 reads CASSLVSARGEQFF. The CDR3 coding sequence is TGCGCCAGCAGCTTGGTGTCGGCGAGGGGCGAGCAGTTCTTC.

This clonotype turned up a few times. The chain is built from TRBV6-1 and TRBJ2-2, with 9 bases aligning to TRBD1. Losses at the gene ends were 4 bases for V and 6 bases for J; bases not matched to a gene: 3. CDR3 length: 14 residues. Per the germline V gene, CDR1 is MNHNS and CDR2 is SASEGT. The CDR3 DNA reads TGTGCCAGCAGTGGGACAGGGGTGCCCGGGGAGCTGTTTTTT. It is translated as CASSGTGVPGELFF.

V gene TRBV29-1 combines with J gene TRBJ1-2, with 8 positions matching TRBD1. This CDR3 has 15 residues. Germline V gene sequence: CDR1 SQVTM, CDR2 ANQGSEA. V lost 4 bases to trimming and J lost 7 bases; unmatched junction nucleotides: 14. The CDR3 loop reads CSVVVFKTGEGGYTF. As DNA, the CDR3 is TGCAGCGTTGTCGTCTTTAAGACAGGGGAGGGTGGCTACACCTTC.

A remark on this clonotype: Just one base apart from a much larger clone, this may be a read error. The V call is TRBV27, the J call TRBJ2-7, with D possibly called TRBD1 or TRBD2 (5 bases each). The CDR3 consists of 14 residues. In germline, CDR1 is MNHEY, CDR2 SMNVEV (reference sequence). In nucleotides, the CDR3 is TGTGCCAGCAGTCTAATCGGGGCTGCCTACGAGCGGTACTTC. Protein product: CASSLIGAAYERYF.

The genes are TRBV12-3 or TRBV12-4 and TRBJ1-2; 10 positions agree with TRBD1. Losses at the gene ends were 2 bases for V and 2 bases for J; bases not matched to a gene: 8. The CDR3 covers 17 residues. In DNA form, the CDR3 reads TGTGCCAGCAGTTTAAGGGGACAGGGGAGAGGAAACTATGGCTACACCTTC. Protein sequence: CASSLRGQGRGNYGYTF.